Shown below are 18 T cell receptor beta chains from a single sample sequenced in a study of CD8+CD57+ T cells in acquired aplastic anemia. The template for TCR beta VDJ and CDR3 sequence profiling was genomic DNA. TCRdb independently ran MiXCR on the reads; one entry per CDR3 protein. Of some 280,000 distinct CDR3 sequences listed, approximately 57% were seen once; the top ten hold roughly 8%. The sequencing input was sorted CD4+, CD8+, or CD8+CD57+ T cells (not recorded which) from PBMCs. Receptors were obtained from a human donor with severe aplastic anemia or a healthy control (not recorded which).

The V gene is TRBV25-1, the J gene TRBJ2-7; D perhaps matches TRBD1 (5 bases). Germline lookup yields CDR1 MGHDK and CDR2 SYGVNS. Trimming took 1 base from V and 3 from J, leaving 13 bases between them. This CDR3 spans 15 amino acids. The CDR3 here is CASSEFTGDHYEQYF. In DNA, the CDR3 is TGTGCCAGCAGTGAATTCACAGGCGACCACTACGAGCAGTACTTC.

This clonotype was seen ten or more times. The chain recombines TRBV6-5 with TRBJ2-7; 8 nucleotides align to TRBD1. The CDR3 totals 14 residues. The V and J ends lost 5 bases and 7 bases, in that order; junction bases with no gene match: 10. Germline-derived CDR1 and CDR2 are MNHEY and SVGAGI. The chain's CDR3 is CASSNGQGRWEQYF. The CDR3 DNA sequence: TGTGCCAGCAGTAACGGACAGGGAAGGTGGGAGCAGTACTTC.

In its sample, this clonotype was seen many times. The gene calls are TRBV2 and TRBJ1-1; 8 bases are shared with TRBD1. The junction had 10 bases not matched to a gene; V was cut back by 4 bases and J by 0 bases. The length of the CDR3 is 17 residues. Germline CDR1 is SNHLY and CDR2 is FYNNEI. The CDR3 is CASSAQGGRTMNTEAFF. In DNA form, the CDR3 reads TGTGCCAGCAGTGCACAGGGGGGACGGACAATGAACACTGAAGCTTTCTTT.

In this sample, this clonotype turned up once. The gene calls are TRBV24-1 and TRBJ2-2; D is perhaps TRBD1 (6 bases). The CDR3 is 16 amino acids. Germline V CDR1 and CDR2: KGHDR, SFDVKD. V was pared by 3 bases and J by 3 bases, with 13 bases between. The CDR3 loop is CATSDAGTPDTGELFF. CDR3 DNA sequence: TGTGCCACCAGTGATGCCGGGACACCCGACACCGGGGAGCTGTTTTTT.

As regards this clonotype: The junction departs from the called germline gene at one end, perhaps through a read error. V and J are TRBV7-6 and TRBJ2-1; the D is unclear. From germline, CDR1 is SGHVS and CDR2 FNYEAQ. This CDR3 region has 13 residues. The CDR3 region has the DNA TGTGCCAGCAGGTTAGCCAGTGGGTATGAGCAGTTCTTC. Its protein product is CASRLASGYEQFF.

The gene calls are TRBV19 and TRBJ2-2; TRBD1 aligns across 10 bases. V dropped 4 bases and J dropped 6; count of bases not matched to a gene: 5. The CDR3 totals 15 residues. Per germline, CDR1 LNHDA and CDR2 SQIVND (reference sequence). The CDR3 loop reads CASSRGTGEAGELFF. The CDR3 DNA reads as TGTGCCAGTAGTAGGGGGACAGGGGAGGCCGGGGAGCTGTTTTTT. The whole variable domain, filled in from reference TRBV19 and TRBJ2-2, reads DGGITQSPKYLFRKEGQNVTLSCEQNLNHDAMYWYRQDPGQGLRLIYYSQIVNDFQKGDIAEGYSVSREKKESFPLTVTSAQKNPTAFYLCASSRGTGEAGELFFGEGSRLTVL.

The chain is built from TRBV20-1 and TRBJ1-6; a possible D gene is TRBD1 (5 bases). The CDR3 contains 15 residues. Germline-derived CDR1 and CDR2 are DFQATT and SNEGSKA (reference sequence). Trimming shortened V by 6 bases and J by 5 bases, and 17 bases separated the two germline ends. CDR3 amino acids: CSASLPGPNNSPLHF. The CDR3 bases are TGCAGTGCCTCCCTGCCAGGGCCCAATAATTCACCCCTCCACTTT.

This clonotype was counted many times. V usage is TRBV6-5 and J usage is TRBJ2-3; 13 bases are a match to TRBD2. V dropped 5 bases and J dropped 0; count of bases not matched to a gene: 17. CDR1 is MNHEY and CDR2 is SVGAGI in the germline V gene. The CDR3 totals 21 residues. CDR3: CASSQTPGLAGHYTSTDTQYF. For the CDR3, the DNA is TGTGCCAGCAGTCAAACCCCGGGACTAGCGGGGCACTACACTAGCACAGATACGCAGTATTTT.

This clonotype turned up a few times. The chain joins TRBV11-3 to TRBJ2-1, with D maybe TRBD1 (6 bases). This CDR3 region has 12 residues. V was trimmed by 5 bases and J by 6 bases, leaving 8 bases between them. Germline loops: CDR1 SGHNT, CDR2 YENEEA. Written as DNA, the CDR3 is TGTGCCAGCAGCCCGGACAGCAATGAGCAGTTCTTC. Amino acid sequence: CASSPDSNEQFF.

This clonotype was seen a handful of times. This clone may be a read error of a much larger clone one base away. The rearrangement links TRBV12-3 or TRBV12-4 to TRBJ1-5; a weak D match, TRBD1 (6 bases). The ends were cut back, 2 bases at V and 7 bases at J, with 15 bases in the middle. The CDR3 extends over 15 amino acids. The CDR3 bases are TGTGCCAGCAGTTTATTGGTGGGGGGCAGCCAGCCCCAGCATTTT. Encoded protein: CASSLLVGGSQPQHF.

Remarks on this clonotype: It is unclear where the CDR3 begins or ends on the DNA, so no DNA is shown, and the CDR3 is as TCRdb lists it. The CDR3 sequence is CSVVGGGGYTFGSGTQYF. The rearrangement uses TRBV29-1 and TRBJ2-5; the table's D call, TRBD1, has no DNA check behind it. Germline assignment: CDR1 SQVTM and CDR2 ANQGSEA. The CDR3 adds up to 18 amino acids, both ends counted.

The V call is TRBV7-8, the J call TRBJ1-1, with no clear D. V gave up 3 bases and J gave up 5 bases, with 19 bases separating them. Germline V gene lookup returns CDR1 SGHVS and CDR2 FQNEAQ. CDR3 length: 16 amino acids. This chain's CDR3 is CASSFSVVWGETEAFF. The CDR3 region has the DNA TGTGCCAGCAGCTTCTCCGTTGTGTGGGGTGAGACTGAAGCTTTCTTT.

The gene calls are TRBV7-8 and TRBJ2-7; D may be TRBD1 or TRBD2 (5 bases each). This CDR3 is 15 amino acids long. Germline lookup yields CDR1 SGHVS and CDR2 FQNEAQ. V lost 10 bases and J 0 bases, leaving 19 bases between the germline ends. Here the CDR3 reads CATSEGTAASYEQYF. The DNA for the CDR3 is TGTGCCACCTCTGAGGGGACGGCTGCCTCCTACGAGCAGTACTTC.

This sequence joins TRBV29-1 and TRBJ1-1; D is perhaps TRBD1 (6 bases). V was pared by 3 bases and J by 6 bases, with 8 bases between. CDR1 is SQVTM, CDR2 ANQGSEA, per germline. The CDR3 consists of 11 residues. The DNA of the CDR3 is TGCAGCGTTGACAGGGGCGCTGAAGCTTTCTTT. Encoded protein: CSVDRGAEAFF.

A word on this clonotype: Given a much more abundant clone one base away, this may be a read error. The final CDR3 position lacks the conserved phenylalanine or tryptophan, pointing to a likely read error. The CDR3 loop reads CASSLGGAGWGSPLHL. The CDR3 region has the DNA TGTGCCAGCTCCCTCGGGGGTGCTGGATGGGGTTCACCCCTCCACCTT. The V call is TRBV18, the J call TRBJ1-6; a weak D match, TRBD1 (5 bases). The CDR3 has 16 residues. Germline V gene data show CDR1 as KGHSH and CDR2 as LQKENI. The V end was cut by 6 bases, the J end by 9 bases, with 21 bases between.

Concerning this clonotype itself: This may be a read error, as it is one base from a much larger clone. The gene calls are TRBV6-5 and TRBJ2-1; D is tentatively TRBD1 or TRBD2 (5 bases each). This CDR3 region has 13 residues. Germline V CDR1 and CDR2: MNHEY, SVGAGI. The CDR3 bases are TGTGCCAGCGGTTACTCTCCGGGACATGAGCAGTTCTTC. Residues: CASGYSPGHEQFF.

The chain joins TRBV2 to TRBJ2-7; D remains unclear. Germline V gene data show CDR1 as SNHLY and CDR2 as FYNNEI. Trimming left V 7 bases short and J 6 bases short, with 19 bases between. The CDR3 is made up of 14 amino acids. The DNA of the CDR3 is TGTGCCAGCATTCTCAGACCGACCTCCGGCGAGCAGTACTTC. Translating gives CASILRPTSGEQYF.

This clonotype was counted a few times. Compared with germline, one end of the junction differs, possibly owing to a read error. This chain joins TRBV6-5 and TRBJ2-1; TRBD2 might be the D (5 bases). CDR3 size: 17 residues. Per germline, CDR1 MNHEY and CDR2 SVGAGI. The CDR3 DNA reads as TGTGCCAGCGGTTACTCGAGGGCGTCGGTCACATTAAATGAGCAGTTCTTC. Its translation is CASGYSRASVTLNEQFF.